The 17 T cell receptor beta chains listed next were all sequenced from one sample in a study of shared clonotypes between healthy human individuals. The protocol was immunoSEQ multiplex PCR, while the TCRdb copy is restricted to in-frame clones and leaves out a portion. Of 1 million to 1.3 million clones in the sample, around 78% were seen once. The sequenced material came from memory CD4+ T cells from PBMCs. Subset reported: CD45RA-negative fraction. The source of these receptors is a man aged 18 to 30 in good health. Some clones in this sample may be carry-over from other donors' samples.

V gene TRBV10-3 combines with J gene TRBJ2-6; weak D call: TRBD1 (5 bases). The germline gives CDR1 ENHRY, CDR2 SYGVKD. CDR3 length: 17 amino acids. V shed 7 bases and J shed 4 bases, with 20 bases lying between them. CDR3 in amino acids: CAINPGQSPRGANVLTF. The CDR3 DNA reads TGTGCCATCAACCCAGGACAATCCCCGCGCGGGGCCAACGTCCTGACTTTC.

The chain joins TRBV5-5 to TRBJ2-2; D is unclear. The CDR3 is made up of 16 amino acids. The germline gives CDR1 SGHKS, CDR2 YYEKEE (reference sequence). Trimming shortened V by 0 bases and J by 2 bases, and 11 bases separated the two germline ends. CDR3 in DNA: TGTGCCAGCAGCTTGGCCGGCAGGACCAACACCGGGGAGCTGTTTTTT. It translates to CASSLAGRTNTGELFF.

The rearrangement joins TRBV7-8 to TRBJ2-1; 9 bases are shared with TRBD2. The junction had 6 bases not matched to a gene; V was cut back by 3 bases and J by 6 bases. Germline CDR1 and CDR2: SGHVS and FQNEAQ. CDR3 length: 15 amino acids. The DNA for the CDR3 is TGTGCCAGCAGCTTCGGGCTAGCGGGACTCAATGAGCAGTTCTTC. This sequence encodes CASSFGLAGLNEQFF.

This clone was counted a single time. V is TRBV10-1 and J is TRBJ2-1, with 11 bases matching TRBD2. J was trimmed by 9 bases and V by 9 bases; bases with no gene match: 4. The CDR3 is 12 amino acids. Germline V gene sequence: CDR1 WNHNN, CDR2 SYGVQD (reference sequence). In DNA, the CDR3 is TGCGCCAGACCGACTAGCGGGATTGAGCAGTTCTTC. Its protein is CARPTSGIEQFF.

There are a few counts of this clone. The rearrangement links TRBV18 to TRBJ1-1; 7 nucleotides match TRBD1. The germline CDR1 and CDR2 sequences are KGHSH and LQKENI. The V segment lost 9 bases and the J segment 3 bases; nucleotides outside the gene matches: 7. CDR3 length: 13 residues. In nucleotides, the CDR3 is TGTGCCAGTCTACAGGGGTTGGACACTGAAGCTTTCTTT. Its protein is CASLQGLDTEAFF.

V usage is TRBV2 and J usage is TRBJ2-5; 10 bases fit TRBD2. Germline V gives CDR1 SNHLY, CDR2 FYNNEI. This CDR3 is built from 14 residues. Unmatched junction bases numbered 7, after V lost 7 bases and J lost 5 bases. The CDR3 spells CASKSGRAGETQYF. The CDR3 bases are TGTGCCAGCAAGAGCGGGAGGGCCGGGGAGACCCAGTACTTC.

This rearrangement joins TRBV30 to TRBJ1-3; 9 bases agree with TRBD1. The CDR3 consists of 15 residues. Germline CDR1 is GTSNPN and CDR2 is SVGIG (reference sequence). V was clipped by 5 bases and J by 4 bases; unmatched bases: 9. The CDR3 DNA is TGTGCCTGGGGGAACAGGGGGCGCGCCGGAAACACCATATATTTT. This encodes CAWGNRGRAGNTIYF.

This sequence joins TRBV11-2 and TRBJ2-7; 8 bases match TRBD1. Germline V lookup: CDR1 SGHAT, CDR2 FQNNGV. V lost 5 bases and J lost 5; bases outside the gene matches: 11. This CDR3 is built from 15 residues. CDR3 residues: CASSRTDRVRDEQYF. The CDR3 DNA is TGTGCCAGCAGCCGTACGGACAGGGTACGAGACGAGCAGTACTTC.

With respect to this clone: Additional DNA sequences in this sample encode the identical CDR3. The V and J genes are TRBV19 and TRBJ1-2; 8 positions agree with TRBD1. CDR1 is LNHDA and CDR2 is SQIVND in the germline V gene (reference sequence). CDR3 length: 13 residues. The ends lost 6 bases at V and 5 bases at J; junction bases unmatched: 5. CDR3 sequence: CASSPGQGYGYTF. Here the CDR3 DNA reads TGTGCCAGTAGCCCAGGACAGGGTTATGGCTACACCTTC.

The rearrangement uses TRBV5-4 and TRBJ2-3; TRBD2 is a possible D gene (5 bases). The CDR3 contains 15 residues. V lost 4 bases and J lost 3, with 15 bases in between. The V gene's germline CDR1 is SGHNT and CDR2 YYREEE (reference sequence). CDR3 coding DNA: TGTGCCAGCAGCCACCAATCAAGGGAGACAGATACGCAGTATTTT. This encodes CASSHQSRETDTQYF.

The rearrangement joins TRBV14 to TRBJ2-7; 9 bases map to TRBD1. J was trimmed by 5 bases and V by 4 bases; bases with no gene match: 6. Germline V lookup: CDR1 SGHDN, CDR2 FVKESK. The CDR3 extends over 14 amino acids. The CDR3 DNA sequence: TGTGCCAGCAGCCCTCGCGGACAGGGGAACGAGCAGTACTTC. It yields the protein CASSPRGQGNEQYF.

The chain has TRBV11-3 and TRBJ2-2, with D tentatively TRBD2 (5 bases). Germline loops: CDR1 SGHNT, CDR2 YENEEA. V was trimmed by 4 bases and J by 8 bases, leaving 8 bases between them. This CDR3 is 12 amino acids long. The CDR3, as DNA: TGTGCCAGCAGCTCACTAGGTGGGGAGCTGTTTTTT. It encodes CASSSLGGELFF.

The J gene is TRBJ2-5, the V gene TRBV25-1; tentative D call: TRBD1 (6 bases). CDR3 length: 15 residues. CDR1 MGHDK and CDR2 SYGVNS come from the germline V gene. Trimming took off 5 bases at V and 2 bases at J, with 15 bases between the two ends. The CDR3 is CASSMMGAAQETQYF. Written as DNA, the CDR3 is TGTGCCAGCAGTATGATGGGGGCAGCTCAAGAGACCCAGTACTTC. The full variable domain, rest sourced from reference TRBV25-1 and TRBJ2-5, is EADIYQTPRYLVIGTGKKITLECSQTMGHDKMYWYQQDPGMELHLIHYSYGVNSTEKGDLSSESTVSRIRTEHFPLTLESARPSHTSQYLCASSMMGAAQETQYFGPGTRLLVL.

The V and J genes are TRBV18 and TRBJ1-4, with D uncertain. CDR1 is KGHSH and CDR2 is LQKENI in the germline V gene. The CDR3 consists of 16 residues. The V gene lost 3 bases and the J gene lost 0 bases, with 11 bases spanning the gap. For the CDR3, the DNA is TGTGCCAGCTCACCCCTACGAGGGCCAACTAATGAAAAACTGTTTTTT. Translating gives CASSPLRGPTNEKLFF.

The CDR3: CASSKRTGGDNEKLFF. The CDR3 region has the DNA TGTGCCAGCAGTAAAAGGACGGGTGGGGATAATGAAAAACTGTTTTTT. The chain has TRBV6-6 and TRBJ1-4; D uncertain. Germline CDR1 and CDR2: MNHNY and SVGAGI (reference sequence). The CDR3 is 16 residues long. V was shortened by 5 bases and J by 4 bases, with 17 bases between the two germline ends.

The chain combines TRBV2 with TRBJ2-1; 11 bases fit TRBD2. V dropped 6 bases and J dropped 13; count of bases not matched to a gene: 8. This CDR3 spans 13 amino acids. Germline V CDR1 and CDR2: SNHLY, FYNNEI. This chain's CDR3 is CASSDLTSGTQFF. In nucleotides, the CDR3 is TGTGCCAGCAGCGACCTGACTAGCGGGACCCAGTTCTTC.

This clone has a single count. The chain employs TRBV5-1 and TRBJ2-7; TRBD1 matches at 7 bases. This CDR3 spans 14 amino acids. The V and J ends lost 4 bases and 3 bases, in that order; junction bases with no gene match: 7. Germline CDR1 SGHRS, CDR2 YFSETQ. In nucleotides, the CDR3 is TGCGCCAGCAGCCCGGGACAGACTGACTACGAGCAGTACTTC. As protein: CASSPGQTDYEQYF.